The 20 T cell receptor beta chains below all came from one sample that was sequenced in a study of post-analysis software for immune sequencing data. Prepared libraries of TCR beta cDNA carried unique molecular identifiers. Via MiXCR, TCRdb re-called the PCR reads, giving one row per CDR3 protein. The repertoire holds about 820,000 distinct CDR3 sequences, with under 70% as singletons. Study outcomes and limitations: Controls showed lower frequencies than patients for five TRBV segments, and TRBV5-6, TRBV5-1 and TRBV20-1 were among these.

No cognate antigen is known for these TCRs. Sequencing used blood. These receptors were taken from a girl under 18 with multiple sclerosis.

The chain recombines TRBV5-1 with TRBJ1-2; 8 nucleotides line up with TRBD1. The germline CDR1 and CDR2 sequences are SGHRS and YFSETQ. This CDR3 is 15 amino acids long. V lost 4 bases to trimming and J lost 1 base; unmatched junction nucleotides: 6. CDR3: CASSHGTGINYGYTF. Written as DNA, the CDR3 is TGCGCCAGCAGCCATGGGACAGGCATTAACTATGGCTACACCTTC.

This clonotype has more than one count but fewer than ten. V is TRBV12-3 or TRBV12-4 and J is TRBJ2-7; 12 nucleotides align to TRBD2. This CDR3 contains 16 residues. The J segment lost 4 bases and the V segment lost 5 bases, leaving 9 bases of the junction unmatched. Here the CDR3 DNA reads TGTGCCAGCAGTACGGCAATCGGGACTAGCGGGTACGAGCAGTACTTC. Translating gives CASSTAIGTSGYEQYF.

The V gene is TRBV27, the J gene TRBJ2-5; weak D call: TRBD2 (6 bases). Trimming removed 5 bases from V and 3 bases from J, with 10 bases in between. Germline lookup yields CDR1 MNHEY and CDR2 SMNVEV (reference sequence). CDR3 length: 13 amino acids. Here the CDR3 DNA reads TGTGCCAGCAGTGTATTAGCGGAAGAGACCCAGTACTTC. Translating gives CASSVLAEETQYF.

CDR3 residues: CASSLPGVLTEAFF. Here the CDR3 DNA reads TGTGCCAGCAGCTTGCCAGGGGTACTCACTGAAGCTTTCTTT. The chain couples TRBV7-9 to TRBJ1-1; TRBD1 is a possible D gene (6 bases). This CDR3 has 14 residues. The germline V and J ends were trimmed by 3 bases and 4 bases, with 12 bases remaining between them. Per the germline V gene, CDR1 is SEHNR and CDR2 is FQNEAQ (reference sequence).

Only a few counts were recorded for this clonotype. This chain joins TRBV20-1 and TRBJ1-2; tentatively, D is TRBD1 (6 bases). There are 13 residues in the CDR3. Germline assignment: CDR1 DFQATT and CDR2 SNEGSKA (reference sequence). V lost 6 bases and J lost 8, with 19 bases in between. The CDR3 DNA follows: TGCAGTGCCCACTTACCCAGGGGTGAGGGCTACACCTTC. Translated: CSAHLPRGEGYTF.

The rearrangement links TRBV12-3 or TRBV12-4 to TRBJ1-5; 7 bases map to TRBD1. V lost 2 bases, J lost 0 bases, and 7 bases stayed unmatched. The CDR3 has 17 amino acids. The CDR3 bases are TGTGCCAGCAGTTTACGAGGGGGCTCCTCTAGCAATCAGCCCCAGCATTTT. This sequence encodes CASSLRGGSSSNQPQHF.

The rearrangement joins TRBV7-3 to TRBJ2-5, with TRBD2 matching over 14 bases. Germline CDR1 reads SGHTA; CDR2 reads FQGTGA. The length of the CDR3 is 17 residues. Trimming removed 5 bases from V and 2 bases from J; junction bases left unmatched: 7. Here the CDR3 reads CASSPKRLAGGQETQYF. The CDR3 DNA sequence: TGTGCCAGCAGCCCAAAGCGACTAGCGGGAGGGCAAGAGACCCAGTACTTC.

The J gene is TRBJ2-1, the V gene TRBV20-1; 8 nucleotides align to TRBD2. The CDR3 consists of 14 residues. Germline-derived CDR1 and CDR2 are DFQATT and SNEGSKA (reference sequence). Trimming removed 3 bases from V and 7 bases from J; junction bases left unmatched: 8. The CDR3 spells CSASLLAGPNEQFF. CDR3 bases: TGCAGTGCTAGCCTGCTAGCGGGTCCGAATGAGCAGTTCTTC.

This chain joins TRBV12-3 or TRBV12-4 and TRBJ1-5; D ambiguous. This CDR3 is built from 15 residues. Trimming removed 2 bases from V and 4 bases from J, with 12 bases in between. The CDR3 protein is CASSLTGMGNQPQHF. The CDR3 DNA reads TGTGCCAGCAGTTTAACCGGGATGGGAAATCAGCCCCAGCATTTT.

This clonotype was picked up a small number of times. The DNA for the CDR3 is TGCGCCAGCAGCTTGTCCGTGGGAGGGGCGGACATTCAGTACTTC. Its protein product is CASSLSVGGADIQYF. The chain uses TRBV5-1 and TRBJ2-7; 7 nucleotides agree with TRBD2. The J call may be faulty, since TRBJ2-4 better matches the DNA end. This CDR3 comprises 15 residues. Germline V gene sequence: CDR1 SGHRS, CDR2 YFSETQ.

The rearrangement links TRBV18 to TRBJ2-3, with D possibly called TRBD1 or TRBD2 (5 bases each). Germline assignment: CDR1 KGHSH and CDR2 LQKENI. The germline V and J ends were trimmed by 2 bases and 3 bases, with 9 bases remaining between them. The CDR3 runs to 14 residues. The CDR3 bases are TGTGCCAGCTCACCAGGCAGGGAGACAGATACGCAGTATTTT. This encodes CASSPGRETDTQYF.

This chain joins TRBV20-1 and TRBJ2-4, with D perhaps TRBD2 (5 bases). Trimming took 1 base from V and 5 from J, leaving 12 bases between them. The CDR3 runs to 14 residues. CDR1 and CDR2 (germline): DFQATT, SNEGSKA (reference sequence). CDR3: CSARARGQENIQYF. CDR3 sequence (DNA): TGCAGTGCTAGAGCACGGGGTCAAGAAAACATTCAGTACTTC.

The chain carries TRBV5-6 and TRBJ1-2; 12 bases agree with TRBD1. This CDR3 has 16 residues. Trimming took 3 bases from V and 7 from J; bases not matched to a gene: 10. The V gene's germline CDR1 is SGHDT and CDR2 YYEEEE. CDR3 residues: CASSSPPGQGAGGYTF. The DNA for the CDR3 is TGTGCCAGCAGCTCGCCGCCGGGACAGGGGGCTGGTGGCTACACCTTC.

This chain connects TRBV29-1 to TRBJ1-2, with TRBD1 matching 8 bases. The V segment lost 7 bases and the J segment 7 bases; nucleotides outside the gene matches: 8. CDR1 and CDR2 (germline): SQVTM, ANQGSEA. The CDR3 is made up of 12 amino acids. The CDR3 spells CSAGQGPLGYTF. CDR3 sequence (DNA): TGCAGCGCCGGACAGGGCCCCCTTGGCTACACCTTC.

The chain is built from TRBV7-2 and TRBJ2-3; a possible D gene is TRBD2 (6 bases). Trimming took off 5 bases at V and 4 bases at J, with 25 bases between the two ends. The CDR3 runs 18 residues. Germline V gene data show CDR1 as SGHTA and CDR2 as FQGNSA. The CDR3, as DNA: TGTGCCAGCAGCCCTCGGGGGATTGGAGCTACTCACGCAGATACGCAGTATTTT. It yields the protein CASSPRGIGATHADTQYF.

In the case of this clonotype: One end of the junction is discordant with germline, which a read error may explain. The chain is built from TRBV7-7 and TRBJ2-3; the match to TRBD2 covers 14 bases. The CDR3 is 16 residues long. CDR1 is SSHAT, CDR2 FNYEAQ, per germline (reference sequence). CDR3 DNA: TGTGCTAGCAGCTCCGGGACTAGCGGGAGCACGGATACGCAGTATTTT. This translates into CASSSGTSGSTDTQYF.

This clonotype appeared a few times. The chain's CDR3 is CASSEGQSGETQYF. The CDR3 nucleotides read TGTGCCAGCAGTGAGGGCCAAAGTGGAGAGACCCAGTACTTC. This chain connects TRBV2 to TRBJ2-5, with D hard to call. V lost 3 bases and J lost 4, with 12 bases in between. Per the germline V gene, CDR1 is SNHLY and CDR2 is FYNNEI. CDR3 length: 14 amino acids.

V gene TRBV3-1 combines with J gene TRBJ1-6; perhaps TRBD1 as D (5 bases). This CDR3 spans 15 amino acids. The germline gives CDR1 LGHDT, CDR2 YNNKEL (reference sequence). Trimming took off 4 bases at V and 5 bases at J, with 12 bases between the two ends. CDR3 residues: CASSRKDRDNSPLHF. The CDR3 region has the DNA TGTGCCAGCAGCCGGAAAGACAGAGATAATTCACCCCTCCACTTT.

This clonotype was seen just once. This CDR3 reads CASNRGQENEQYF. CDR3 in DNA: TGTGCTAGTAACAGGGGGCAAGAGAACGAGCAGTACTTC. This chain connects TRBV9 to TRBJ2-5; TRBD1 matches 9 bases. The closer fit of TRBJ2-7 to the DNA end suggests the J call may be wrong. The CDR3 is 13 amino acids. CDR1 and CDR2 from the germline V gene are SGDLS and YYNGEE.

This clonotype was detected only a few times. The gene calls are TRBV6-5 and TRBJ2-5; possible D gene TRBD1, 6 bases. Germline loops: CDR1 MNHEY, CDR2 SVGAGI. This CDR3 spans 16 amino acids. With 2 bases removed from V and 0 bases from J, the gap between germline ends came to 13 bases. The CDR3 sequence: CASSYGRGPYQETQYF. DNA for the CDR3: TGTGCCAGCAGTTACGGCAGGGGACCCTACCAAGAGACCCAGTACTTC.